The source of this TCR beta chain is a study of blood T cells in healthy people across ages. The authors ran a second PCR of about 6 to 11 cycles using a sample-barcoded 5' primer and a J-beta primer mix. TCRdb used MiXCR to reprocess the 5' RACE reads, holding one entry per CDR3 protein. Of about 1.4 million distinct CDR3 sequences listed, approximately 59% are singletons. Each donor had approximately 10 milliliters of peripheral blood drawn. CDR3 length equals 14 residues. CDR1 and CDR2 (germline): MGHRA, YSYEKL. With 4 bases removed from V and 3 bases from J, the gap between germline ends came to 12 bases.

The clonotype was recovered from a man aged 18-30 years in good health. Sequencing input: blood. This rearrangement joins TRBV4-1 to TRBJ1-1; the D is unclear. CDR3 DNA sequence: TGCGCCAGCAGCCTCCGTTATAGGGACACTGAAGCTTTCTTT. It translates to CASSLRYRDTEAFF.